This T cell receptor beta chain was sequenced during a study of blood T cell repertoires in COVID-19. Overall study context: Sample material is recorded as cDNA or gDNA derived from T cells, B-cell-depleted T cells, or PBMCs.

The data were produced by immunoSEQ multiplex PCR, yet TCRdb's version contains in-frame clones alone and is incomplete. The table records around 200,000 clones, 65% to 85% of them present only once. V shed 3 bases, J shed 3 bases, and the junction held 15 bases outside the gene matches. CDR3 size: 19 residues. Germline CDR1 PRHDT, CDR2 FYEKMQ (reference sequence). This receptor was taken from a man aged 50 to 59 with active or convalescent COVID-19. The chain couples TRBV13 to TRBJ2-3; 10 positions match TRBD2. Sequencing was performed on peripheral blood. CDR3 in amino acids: CASSFGLAGAVGVTDTQYF. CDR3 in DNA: TGTGCCAGCAGCTTCGGCCTAGCGGGAGCGGTGGGGGTAACAGATACGCAGTATTTT. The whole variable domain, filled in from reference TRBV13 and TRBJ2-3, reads AAGVIQSPRHLIKEKRETATLKCYPIPRHDTVYWYQQGPGQDPQFLISFYEKMQSDKGSIPDRFSAQQFSDYHSELNMSSLELGDSALYFCASSFGLAGAVGVTDTQYFGPGTRLTVL.